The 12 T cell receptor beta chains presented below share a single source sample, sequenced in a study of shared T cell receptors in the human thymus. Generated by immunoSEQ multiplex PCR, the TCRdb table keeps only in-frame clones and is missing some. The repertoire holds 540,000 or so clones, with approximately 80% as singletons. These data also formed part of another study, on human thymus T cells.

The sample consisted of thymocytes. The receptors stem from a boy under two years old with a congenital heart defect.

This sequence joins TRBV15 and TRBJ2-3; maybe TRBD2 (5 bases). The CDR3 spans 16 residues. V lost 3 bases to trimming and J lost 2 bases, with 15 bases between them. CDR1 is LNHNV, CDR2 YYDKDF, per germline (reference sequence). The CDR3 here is CATSRPLGEPTDTQYF. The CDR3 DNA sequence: TGTGCCACCAGCAGGCCCCTTGGGGAGCCCACAGATACGCAGTATTTT. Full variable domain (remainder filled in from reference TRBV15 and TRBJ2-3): DAMVIQNPRYQVTQFGKPVTLSCSQTLNHNVMYWYQQKSSQAPKLLFHYYDKDFNNEADTPDNFQSRRPNTSFCFLDIRSPGLGDTAMYLCATSRPLGEPTDTQYFGPGTRLTVL.

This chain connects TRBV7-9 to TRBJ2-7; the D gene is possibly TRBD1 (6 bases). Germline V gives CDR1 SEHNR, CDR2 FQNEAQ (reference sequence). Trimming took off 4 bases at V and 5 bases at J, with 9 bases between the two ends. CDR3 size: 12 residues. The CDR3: CASSSDRHEQYF. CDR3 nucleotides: TGTGCCAGCAGCTCTGACAGGCACGAGCAGTACTTC.

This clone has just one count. Written as DNA, the CDR3 is TGTGCCAGCTCAGTAGTGGAGCGGGAGACCCAGTACTTC. Protein product: CASSVVERETQYF. This chain uses TRBV18 with TRBJ2-5; a weak D match, TRBD2 (5 bases). Trimming took 5 bases from V and 5 from J, leaving 12 bases between them. CDR1 is KGHSH, CDR2 LQKENI, per germline. CDR3 length: 13 residues.

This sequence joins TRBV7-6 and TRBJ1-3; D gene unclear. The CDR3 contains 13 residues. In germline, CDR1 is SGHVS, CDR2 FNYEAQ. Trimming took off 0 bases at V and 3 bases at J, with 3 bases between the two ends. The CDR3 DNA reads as TGTGCCAGCAGCTTAGCTTATGGAAACACCATATATTTT. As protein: CASSLAYGNTIYF. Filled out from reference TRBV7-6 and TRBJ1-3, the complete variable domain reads GAGVSQSPRYKVTKRGQDVALRCDPISGHVSLYWYRQALGQGPEFLTYFNYEAQQDKSGLPNDRFSAERPEGSISTLTIQRTEQRDSAMYRCASSLAYGNTIYFGEGSWLTVV.

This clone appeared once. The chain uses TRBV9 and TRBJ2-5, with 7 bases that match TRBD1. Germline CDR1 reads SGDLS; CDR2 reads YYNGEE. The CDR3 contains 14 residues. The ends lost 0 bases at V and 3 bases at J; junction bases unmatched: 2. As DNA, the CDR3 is TGTGCCAGCAGCGTAGGTACAGGGGAAGAGACCCAGTACTTC. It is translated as CASSVGTGEETQYF.

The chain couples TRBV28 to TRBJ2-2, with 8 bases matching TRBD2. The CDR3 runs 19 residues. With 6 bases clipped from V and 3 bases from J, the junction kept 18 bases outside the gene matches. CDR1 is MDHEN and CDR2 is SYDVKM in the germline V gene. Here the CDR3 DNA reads TGTGCCAGCAGGGACCCCCCTAGCGGGTCCAAAGGGGACACCGGGGAGCTGTTTTTT. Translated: CASRDPPSGSKGDTGELFF.

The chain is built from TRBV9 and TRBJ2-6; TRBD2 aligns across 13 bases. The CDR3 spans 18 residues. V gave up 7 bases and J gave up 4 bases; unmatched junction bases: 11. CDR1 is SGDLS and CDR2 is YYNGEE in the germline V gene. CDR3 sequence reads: CASGSTSGRTPGANVLTF. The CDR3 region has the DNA TGTGCCAGCGGATCGACTAGCGGGAGGACTCCCGGGGCCAACGTCCTGACTTTC. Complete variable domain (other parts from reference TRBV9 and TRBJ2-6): DSGVTQTPKHLITATGQRVTLRCSPRSGDLSVYWYQQSLDQGLQFLIQYYNGEERAKGNILERFSAQQFPDLHSELNLSSLELGDSALYFCASGSTSGRTPGANVLTFGAGSRLTVL.

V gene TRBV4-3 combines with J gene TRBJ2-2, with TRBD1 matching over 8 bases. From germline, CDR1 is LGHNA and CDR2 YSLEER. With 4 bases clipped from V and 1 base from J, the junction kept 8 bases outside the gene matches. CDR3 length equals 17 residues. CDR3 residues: CASSPASGTGNTGELFF. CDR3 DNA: TGCGCCAGCAGCCCAGCTTCCGGGACAGGGAACACCGGGGAGCTGTTTTTT.

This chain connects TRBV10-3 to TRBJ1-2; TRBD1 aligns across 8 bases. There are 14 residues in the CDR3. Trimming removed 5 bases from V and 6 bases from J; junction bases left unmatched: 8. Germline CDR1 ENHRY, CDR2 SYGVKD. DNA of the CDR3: TGTGCCATCAGTAGATCCGGGACAGGTAATGGCTACACCTTC. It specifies CAISRSGTGNGYTF.

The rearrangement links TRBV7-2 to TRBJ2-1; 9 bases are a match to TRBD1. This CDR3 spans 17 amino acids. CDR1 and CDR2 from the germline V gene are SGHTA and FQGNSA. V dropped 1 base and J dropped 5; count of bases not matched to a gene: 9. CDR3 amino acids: CASSLGPPGQGDNEQFF. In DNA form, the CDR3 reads TGTGCCAGCAGCTTAGGTCCGCCGGGACAGGGTGACAATGAGCAGTTCTTC.

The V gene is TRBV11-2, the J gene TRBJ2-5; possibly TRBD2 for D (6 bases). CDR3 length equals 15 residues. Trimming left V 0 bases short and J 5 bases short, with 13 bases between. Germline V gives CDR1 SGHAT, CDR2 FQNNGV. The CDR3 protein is CASSLDSLRGETQYF. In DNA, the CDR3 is TGTGCCAGCAGCTTAGACAGCCTTCGGGGGGAGACCCAGTACTTC.

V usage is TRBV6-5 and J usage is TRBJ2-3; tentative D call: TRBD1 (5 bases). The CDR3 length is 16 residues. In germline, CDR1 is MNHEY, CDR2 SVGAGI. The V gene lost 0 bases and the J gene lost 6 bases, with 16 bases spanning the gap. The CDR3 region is CASSYSPQGSCDTQYF. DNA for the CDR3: TGTGCCAGCAGTTACTCGCCCCAGGGATCGTGCGATACGCAGTATTTT.